A selection of T cell receptor beta chains follows, all from one sample in a study of T cells in localized non-small cell lung cancer. Libraries were prepared by immunoSEQ multiplex PCR; TCRdb keeps only in-frame clonotypes and omits some of them. The sample includes more than 800 clones, about a fifth of them seen just once. The sequenced sample was normal lung tissue next to the tumor, obtained before any cancer treatment. The receptors were sampled from a man between 40 and 75 years old with stage III lung adenocarcinoma. Both conserved end residues are part of each CDR3. Each record gives: J gene, clone size, V gene, D gene, CDR3 DNA, CDR3 protein. The D gene is left open where the match is weak. Clone size is shown for a subset of rows, as once, few, many or a class of expanded clone.

j_call: TRBJ2-3; clone_size: -; v_call: TRBV11-3; d_call: TRBD2; cdr3_nt: TGTGCCAGCAGCGCGCCAATAGGTGGCGGGGGGACCTTTCTCACGCAGTATTTT; cdr3_aa: CASSAPIGGGGTFLTQYF
j_call: TRBJ1-2; clone_size: medium-sized; v_call: TRBV9; d_call: -; cdr3_nt: TGTGCCAGTGGGGACGATAGGATTCTTAACTATGGCTACACCTTC; cdr3_aa: CASGDDRILNYGYTF
j_call: TRBJ2-3; clone_size: -; v_call: TRBV6-8; d_call: -; cdr3_nt: TGTGCCAGCAGTGACGCACTAGGGGGGACAGATACGCAGTATTTT; cdr3_aa: CASSDALGGTDTQYF
j_call: TRBJ1-1; clone_size: few; v_call: TRBV11-3; d_call: TRBD1; cdr3_nt: TGTGCCAGCAGCCCTTATACGGGACAGGGTTCCGCTGAAGCTTTCTTT; cdr3_aa: CASSPYTGQGSAEAFF
j_call: TRBJ1-2; clone_size: large; v_call: TRBV11-3; d_call: -; cdr3_nt: TGTGCCAGCAGCCGGACAATCGAGCCGTCTCCCCTTTACTTC; cdr3_aa: CASSRTIEPSPLYF
j_call: TRBJ1-6; clone_size: -; v_call: TRBV9; d_call: -; cdr3_nt: TGTGCCAGCAGCGTAGCGGAAGGCTCCTATAATTCACCCCTCCACTTT; cdr3_aa: CASSVAEGSYNSPLHF
j_call: TRBJ1-2; clone_size: few; v_call: TRBV11-3; d_call: -; cdr3_nt: TGTGCCAGCAGCCCACAAGGGGGTAACTATGGCTACACCTTC; cdr3_aa: CASSPQGGNYGYTF
j_call: TRBJ2-2; clone_size: -; v_call: TRBV11-3; d_call: TRBD2; cdr3_nt: TGTGCCAGCAGCTTAGGGGCTAGCGGGGGGCATGGTGTGCTGTTTTTT; cdr3_aa: CASSLGASGGHGVLFF
j_call: TRBJ1-1; clone_size: -; v_call: TRBV11-3; d_call: TRBD1; cdr3_nt: TGTGCCAGCAGCATTATCGACAGGGCGACCACTGAAGCTTTCTTT; cdr3_aa: CASSIIDRATTEAFF
j_call: TRBJ2-7; clone_size: large; v_call: TRBV6-1; d_call: -; cdr3_nt: TGTGCCAGCAGTGAAGATTGGACAGTCCTCTCCTACGAGCAGTACTTC; cdr3_aa: CASSEDWTVLSYEQYF
j_call: TRBJ1-2; clone_size: -; v_call: TRBV11-3; d_call: -; cdr3_nt: TGTGCCAGCAGCTTGGGCCGGGACACACCGTTCTATGGCTACACCTTC; cdr3_aa: CASSLGRDTPFYGYTF
j_call: TRBJ2-5; clone_size: few; v_call: TRBV11-3; d_call: -; cdr3_nt: TGTGCCAGCAGCTCCCCACGGGACGCTTCCCAAGAGACCCAGTACTTC; cdr3_aa: CASSSPRDASQETQYF
j_call: TRBJ1-2; clone_size: -; v_call: TRBV9; d_call: TRBD1; cdr3_nt: TGTGCCAGCAGCCCTTCACCGGGACAGGGCGGATATGGCTACACCTTC; cdr3_aa: CASSPSPGQGGYGYTF
j_call: TRBJ2-2; clone_size: -; v_call: TRBV29-1; d_call: TRBD2; cdr3_nt: TGCAGCGTCCGGGGCGCGGGGGGGCCCACCGGGGAGCTGTTTTTT; cdr3_aa: CSVRGAGGPTGELFF
j_call: TRBJ2-3; clone_size: -; v_call: TRBV19; d_call: -; cdr3_nt: TGTGCCAGTAGTATCCCAGGGGTTGTCACAGATACGCAGTATTTT; cdr3_aa: CASSIPGVVTDTQYF
j_call: TRBJ2-3; clone_size: -; v_call: TRBV19; d_call: TRBD2; cdr3_nt: TGTGCCAGTAGTATAGGGACTAGCGGGGGCATCACAGATACGCAGTATTTT; cdr3_aa: CASSIGTSGGITDTQYF
j_call: TRBJ1-5; clone_size: few; v_call: TRBV19; d_call: -; cdr3_nt: TGTGCCAGCGCACCGGGGACCGGTCAGCCCCAGCATTTT; cdr3_aa: CASAPGTGQPQHF